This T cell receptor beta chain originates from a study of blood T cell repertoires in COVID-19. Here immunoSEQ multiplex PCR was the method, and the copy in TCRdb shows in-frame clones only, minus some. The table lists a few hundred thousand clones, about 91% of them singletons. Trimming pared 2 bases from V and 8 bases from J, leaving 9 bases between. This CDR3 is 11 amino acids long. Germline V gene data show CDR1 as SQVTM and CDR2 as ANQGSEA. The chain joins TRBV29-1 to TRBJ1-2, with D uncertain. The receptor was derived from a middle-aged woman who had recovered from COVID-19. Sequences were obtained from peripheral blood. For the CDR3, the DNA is TGCAGCGTTGAATTGGGAGGAGGCTACACCTTC. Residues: CSVELGGGYTF.